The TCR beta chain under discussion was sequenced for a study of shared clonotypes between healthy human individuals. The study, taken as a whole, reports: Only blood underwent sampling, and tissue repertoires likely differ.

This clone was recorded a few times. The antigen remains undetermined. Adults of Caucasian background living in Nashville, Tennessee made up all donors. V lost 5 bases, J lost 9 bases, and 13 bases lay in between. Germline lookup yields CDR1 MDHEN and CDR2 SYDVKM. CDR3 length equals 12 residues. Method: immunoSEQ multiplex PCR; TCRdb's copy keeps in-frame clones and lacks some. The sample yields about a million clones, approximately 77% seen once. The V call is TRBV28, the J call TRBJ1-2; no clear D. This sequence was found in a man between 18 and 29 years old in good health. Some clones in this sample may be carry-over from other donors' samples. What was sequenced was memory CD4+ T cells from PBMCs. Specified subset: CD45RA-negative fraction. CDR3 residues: CASSLSSRSYTF. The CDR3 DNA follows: TGTGCCAGCAGTCTCTCATCCCGGAGCTACACCTTC.